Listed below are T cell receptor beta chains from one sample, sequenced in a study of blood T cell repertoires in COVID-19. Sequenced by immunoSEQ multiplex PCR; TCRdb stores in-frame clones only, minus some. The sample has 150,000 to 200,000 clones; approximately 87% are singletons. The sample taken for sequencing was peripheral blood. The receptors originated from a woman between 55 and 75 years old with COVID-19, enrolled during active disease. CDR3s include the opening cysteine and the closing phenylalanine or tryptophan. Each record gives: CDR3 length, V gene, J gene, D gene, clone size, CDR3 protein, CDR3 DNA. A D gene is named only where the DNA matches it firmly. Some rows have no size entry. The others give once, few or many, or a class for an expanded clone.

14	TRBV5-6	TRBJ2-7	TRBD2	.	CASSLSGRAGEQYF	TGTGCCAGCAGCCTTAGCGGGAGGGCGGGCGAGCAGTACTTC
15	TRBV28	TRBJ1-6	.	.	CASRGGAVNNSPLHF	TGTGCCAGCAGGGGCGGGGCGGTTAATAATTCACCCCTCCACTTT
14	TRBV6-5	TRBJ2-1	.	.	CASSQRMGYNEQFF	TGTGCCAGCAGTCAGCGGATGGGCTACAATGAGCAGTTCTTC
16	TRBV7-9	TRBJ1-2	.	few	CASSLGAGDDTYGYTF	TGTGCCAGCAGCTTGGGCGCAGGGGACGATACCTATGGCTACACCTTC
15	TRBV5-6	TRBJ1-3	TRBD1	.	CASSTRQGSGNTIYF	TGTGCCAGCAGCACTCGACAGGGTTCCGGAAACACCATATATTTT
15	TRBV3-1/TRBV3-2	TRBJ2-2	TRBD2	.	CASSQGRTSGGELFF	TGTGCCAGCAGCCAAGGGCGGACTAGCGGCGGGGAGCTGTTTTTT
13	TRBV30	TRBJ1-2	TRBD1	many	CAWIRDRVNGYTF	TGTGCCTGGATCCGGGACAGGGTCAATGGCTACACCTTC
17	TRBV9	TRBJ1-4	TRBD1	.	CASSPTGGGQRYEKLFF	TGTGCCAGCAGCCCGACAGGGGGCGGGCAGCGATATGAAAAACTGTTTTTT
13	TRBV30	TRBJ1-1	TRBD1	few	CAWSVRTGTEAFF	TGTGCCTGGAGTGTGAGGACAGGCACTGAAGCTTTCTTT
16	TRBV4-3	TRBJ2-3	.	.	CASSQGPEKNTDTQYF	TGCGCCAGCAGCCAAGGTCCAGAAAAAAACACAGATACGCAGTATTTT
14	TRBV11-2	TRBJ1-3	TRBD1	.	CASSLDRAGNTIYF	TGTGCCAGCAGCTTGGACAGGGCTGGAAACACCATATATTTT
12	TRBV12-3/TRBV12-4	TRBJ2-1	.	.	CASSFSLNEQFF	TGTGCCAGCAGTTTTTCCCTTAATGAGCAGTTCTTC
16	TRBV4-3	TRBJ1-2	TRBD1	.	CASSHNAGQGAGGYTF	TGCGCCAGCAGCCACAACGCGGGACAGGGGGCGGGAGGCTACACCTTC
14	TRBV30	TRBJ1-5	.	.	CAWTGKGGNQPQHF	TGTGCCTGGACGGGTAAAGGGGGCAATCAGCCCCAGCATTTT
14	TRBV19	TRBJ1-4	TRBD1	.	CASSRQGGGEKLFF	TGTGCCAGTAGTAGACAGGGAGGAGGGGAAAAACTGTTTTTT